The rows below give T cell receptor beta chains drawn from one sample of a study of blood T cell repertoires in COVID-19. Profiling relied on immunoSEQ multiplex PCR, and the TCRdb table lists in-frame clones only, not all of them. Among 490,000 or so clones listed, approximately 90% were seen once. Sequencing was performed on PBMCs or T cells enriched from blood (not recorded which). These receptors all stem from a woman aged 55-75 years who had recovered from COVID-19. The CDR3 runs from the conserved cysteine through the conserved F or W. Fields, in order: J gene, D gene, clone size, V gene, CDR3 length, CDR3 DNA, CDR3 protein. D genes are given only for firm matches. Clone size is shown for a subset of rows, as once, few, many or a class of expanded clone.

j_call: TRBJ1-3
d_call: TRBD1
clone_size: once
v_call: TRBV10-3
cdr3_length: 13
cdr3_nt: TGTGCCACCTTGACAGGGGCTGGAAACACCATATATTTT
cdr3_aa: CATLTGAGNTIYF

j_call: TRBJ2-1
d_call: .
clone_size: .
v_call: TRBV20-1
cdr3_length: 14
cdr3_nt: TGCAGTGCTAGTGAGAGGGGGACCTACAATGAGCAGTTCTTC
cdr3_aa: CSASERGTYNEQFF

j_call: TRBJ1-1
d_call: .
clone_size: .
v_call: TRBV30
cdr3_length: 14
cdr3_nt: TGTGCCTGGAGAGTTGACAGTTTGAACACTGAAGCTTTCTTT
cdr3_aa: CAWRVDSLNTEAFF

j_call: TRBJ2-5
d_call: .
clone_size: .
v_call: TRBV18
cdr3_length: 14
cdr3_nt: TGTGCCAGCTCACCTCTGGGCGCTCAAGAGACCCAGTACTTC
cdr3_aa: CASSPLGAQETQYF

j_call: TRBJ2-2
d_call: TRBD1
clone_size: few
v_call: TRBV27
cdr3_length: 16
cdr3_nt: TGTGCCAGCAGTCCCAGGACAGGTCCGAACACCGGGGAGCTGTTTTTT
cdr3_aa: CASSPRTGPNTGELFF

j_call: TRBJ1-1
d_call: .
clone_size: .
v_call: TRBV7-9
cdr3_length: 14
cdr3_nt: TGTGCCAGCAGCGTTGGGGGGACGAACACTGAAGCTTTCTTT
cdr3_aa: CASSVGGTNTEAFF

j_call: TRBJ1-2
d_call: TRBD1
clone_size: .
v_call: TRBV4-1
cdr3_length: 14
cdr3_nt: TGCGCCAGCAGCCCCGGACAGGTTAACTATGGCTACACCTTC
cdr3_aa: CASSPGQVNYGYTF

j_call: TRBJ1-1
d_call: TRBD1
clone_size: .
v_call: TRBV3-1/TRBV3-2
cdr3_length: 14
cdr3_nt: TGTGCCAGCAGCCAGCCAGGGGGCAACACTGAAGCTTTCTTT
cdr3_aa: CASSQPGGNTEAFF

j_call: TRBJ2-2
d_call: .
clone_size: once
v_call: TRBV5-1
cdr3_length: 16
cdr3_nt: TGCGCCAGCAGCCCTCGACTAGGAACGAACACCGGGGAGCTGTTTTTT
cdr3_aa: CASSPRLGTNTGELFF

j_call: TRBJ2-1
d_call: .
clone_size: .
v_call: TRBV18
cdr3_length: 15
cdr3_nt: TGTGCCAGCTCACCCGGACAGAGCTCCTACAATGAGCAGTTCTTC
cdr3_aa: CASSPGQSSYNEQFF

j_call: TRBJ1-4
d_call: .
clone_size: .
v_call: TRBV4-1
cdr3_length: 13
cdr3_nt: TGCGCCAGCAGCCAAGACAGGGCGGTAAAACTGTTTTTT
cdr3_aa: CASSQDRAVKLFF

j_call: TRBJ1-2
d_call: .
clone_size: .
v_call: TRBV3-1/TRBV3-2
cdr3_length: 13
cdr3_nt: TGTGCCAGCAGCCAGCCAGGGTTCTATGGCTACACCTTC
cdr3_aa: CASSQPGFYGYTF

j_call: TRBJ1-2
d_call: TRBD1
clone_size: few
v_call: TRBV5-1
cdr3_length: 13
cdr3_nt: TGCGCCAGCAGCTTGGCACAGGGGATTGGCTACACCTTC
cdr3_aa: CASSLAQGIGYTF

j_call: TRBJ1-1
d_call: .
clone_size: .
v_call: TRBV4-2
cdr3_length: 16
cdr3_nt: TGTGCCAGCAGCCCTTTCGGGGGACGGGATGTCACTGAAGCTTTCTTT
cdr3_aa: CASSPFGGRDVTEAFF

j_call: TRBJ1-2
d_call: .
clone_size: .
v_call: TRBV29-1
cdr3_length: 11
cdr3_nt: TGCAGCGTTGAAGACAGGACTAGCTACACCTTC
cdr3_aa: CSVEDRTSYTF

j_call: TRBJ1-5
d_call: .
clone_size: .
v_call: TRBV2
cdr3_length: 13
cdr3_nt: TGTGCCAGCAGTGAACAGTCGAATCAGCCCCAGCATTTT
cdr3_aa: CASSEQSNQPQHF

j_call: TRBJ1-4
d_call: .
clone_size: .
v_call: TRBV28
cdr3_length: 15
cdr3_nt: TGTGCCAGCAGTGGGAGTGGTCAGGTTAATGAAAAACTGTTTTTT
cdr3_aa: CASSGSGQVNEKLFF